This is a list of T cell receptor beta chains from one sample in a study of cytomegalovirus exposure and HLA in healthy donors. The table came from immunoSEQ multiplex PCR; TCRdb's copy has only in-frame clones and leaves some out. The sample contains more than 150,000 clones, 75% to 85% of which appear only once. What was sequenced was PBMCs. These receptors came from a girl aged 2-10 years in good health and CMV-seropositive. The CDR3 runs from the conserved cysteine through the conserved F or W. The order of the fields is V gene, D gene, clone size, J gene, CDR3 protein, CDR3 DNA. A D gene is named only where the DNA matches it firmly. A row's size may be missing; if present it is once, few, many or a size class.

TRBV5-1	TRBD2	-	TRBJ2-3	CASGTSRGEGDTQYF	TGCGCCAGCGGCACTAGCCGGGGGGAGGGAGATACGCAGTATTTT
TRBV7-3	-	-	TRBJ1-1	CASSLTGPRGMGTGEAFF	TGTGCCAGCAGCTTAACTGGGCCCCGGGGGATGGGTACAGGTGAAGCTTTCTTT
TRBV14	TRBD1	once	TRBJ1-1	CASSQGGQGRGAFF	TGTGCCAGCAGCCAAGGTGGACAGGGGCGCGGAGCTTTCTTT
TRBV7-3	-	-	TRBJ2-7	CASSLQSGDYEQYF	TGTGCCAGCAGCTTACAATCCGGGGACTACGAGCAGTACTTC
TRBV29-1	-	-	TRBJ2-2	CSALRGHKNTGELFF	TGCAGCGCCCTCCGGGGACACAAGAACACCGGGGAGCTGTTTTTT
TRBV30	-	-	TRBJ1-2	CAWSLRVAGYTF	TGTGCCTGGAGTCTCAGGGTCGCGGGCTACACCTTC
TRBV19	-	-	TRBJ1-1	CAYKAPGDTEAFF	TGTGCCTACAAAGCCCCGGGAGACACTGAAGCTTTCTTT
TRBV10-3	TRBD2	once	TRBJ2-1	CAIRALAGGNGDEQFF	TGTGCCATCAGGGCGCTAGCGGGAGGAAACGGGGATGAGCAGTTCTTC
TRBV5-6	-	-	TRBJ1-2	CASSQGTYGYTF	TGTGCCAGCAGCCAGGGGACCTATGGCTACACCTTC
TRBV6-1	TRBD1	few	TRBJ1-4	CASTPSWDRSEKLFF	TGTGCCAGCACTCCCTCCTGGGACAGGAGCGAAAAACTGTTTTTT
TRBV4-1	-	few	TRBJ2-1	CASSQEGRGADEQFF	TGCGCCAGCAGCCAAGAAGGCAGGGGGGCGGATGAGCAGTTCTTC
TRBV5-6	TRBD1	-	TRBJ1-1	CASTVTGKFTEAFF	TGTGCCAGCACAGTGACAGGGAAGTTTACTGAAGCTTTCTTT
TRBV19	-	-	TRBJ2-6	CASSIGGSDGANVLTF	TGTGCCAGTAGTATCGGGGGTTCGGATGGGGCCAACGTCCTGACTTTC
TRBV7-2	TRBD1	-	TRBJ2-3	CASSRPAGDRVRDTQYF	TGTGCCAGCAGCCGCCCGGCAGGGGACAGGGTGAGAGATACGCAGTATTTT
TRBV10-3	-	-	TRBJ2-3	CAISDRETTTDTQYF	TGTGCCATCAGTGATCGGGAGACTACCACAGATACGCAGTATTTT
TRBV10-3	TRBD1	-	TRBJ1-2	CAISGADRGVYGYTF	TGTGCCATCAGTGGAGCTGACAGGGGGGTTTATGGCTACACCTTC
TRBV7-3	-	-	TRBJ2-1	CASSLSGGSYNEQFF	TGTGCCAGCAGCTTAAGCGGAGGCTCCTACAATGAGCAGTTCTTC
TRBV30	TRBD2	-	TRBJ2-3	CAWGRGVLAGDTQYF	TGTGCCTGGGGTCGAGGGGTCCTAGCGGGAGATACGCAGTATTTT
TRBV30	-	-	TRBJ1-1	CAWIVATSTEAFF	TGTGCCTGGATCGTAGCAACCAGCACTGAAGCTTTCTTT
TRBV5-6	TRBD1	few	TRBJ2-7	CASSLIRGYGYEQYF	TGTGCCAGCAGCTTGATCAGGGGGTATGGTTACGAGCAGTACTTC
TRBV7-9	TRBD1	-	TRBJ1-2	CASSWYRGPEGYTF	TGTGCCAGCAGCTGGTACAGGGGGCCGGAGGGCTACACCTTC
TRBV11-2	-	-	TRBJ1-2	CASSQDSRLYGYTF	TGTGCCAGCAGCCAGGACAGCCGTCTCTATGGCTACACCTTC
TRBV10-1	-	once	TRBJ2-3	CASSEGHRIVDTDTQYF	TGCGCCAGCAGTGAGGGGCATCGAATAGTTGACACAGATACGCAGTATTTT
TRBV7-8	TRBD2	-	TRBJ2-1	CASSLGGGGEQFF	TGTGCCAGCAGCTTAGGTGGGGGGGGTGAGCAGTTCTTC
TRBV2	TRBD1	-	TRBJ2-1	CASSEDRGDEQFF	TGTGCCAGCAGTGAAGACAGGGGCGATGAGCAGTTCTTC
TRBV28	-	-	TRBJ2-3	CASLQGLLTDTQYF	TGTGCCAGTCTACAAGGACTACTCACAGATACGCAGTATTTT
TRBV6-5	TRBD1	-	TRBJ2-1	CANMDRVSYNEQFF	TGTGCCAATATGGACAGGGTGTCCTACAATGAGCAGTTCTTC
TRBV15	TRBD1	-	TRBJ1-1	CATSRGRGPEAFF	TGTGCCACCAGCAGAGGCAGGGGGCCTGAAGCTTTCTTT
TRBV2	-	-	TRBJ2-7	CASSDTGAGEQYF	TGTGCCAGCAGTGACACGGGAGCGGGCGAGCAGTACTTC
TRBV7-8	TRBD2	-	TRBJ2-5	CASSPRTSGAQETQYF	TGTGCCAGCAGCCCCCGGACTAGCGGGGCACAAGAGACCCAGTACTTC
TRBV2	TRBD1	-	TRBJ1-2	CASSPGKDRGSGYTF	TGTGCCAGCTCCCCGGGAAAGGACAGGGGGAGCGGCTACACCTTC
TRBV29-1	-	-	TRBJ1-1	CSVEGRVRNTEAFF	TGCAGCGTTGAGGGCAGGGTAAGAAACACTGAAGCTTTCTTT
TRBV19	TRBD2	-	TRBJ2-1	CASSGGSGSYNEQFF	TGTGCCAGTAGCGGGGGTAGCGGGAGTTACAATGAGCAGTTCTTC
TRBV5-6	TRBD1	few	TRBJ1-5	CASSLEGQGAQHF	TGTGCCAGCAGCTTGGAGGGACAGGGGGCCCAGCATTTT
TRBV6-1	-	-	TRBJ1-5	CASSFTANQPQHF	TGTGCCAGCAGTTTTACAGCAAATCAGCCCCAGCATTTT
TRBV28	TRBD2	-	TRBJ2-1	CASSSGTSGPNEQFF	TGTGCCAGCAGTTCCGGGACTAGCGGCCCTAATGAGCAGTTCTTC
TRBV4-2	TRBD2	-	TRBJ2-5	CASSQAGSSGYQETQYF	TGTGCCAGCAGCCAAGCCGGGTCTAGCGGGTACCAAGAGACCCAGTACTTC
TRBV10-2	-	-	TRBJ1-6	CASSEGWGRRHSPLHF	TGCGCCAGCAGTGAGGGGTGGGGCCGCCGTCATTCACCCCTCCACTTT
TRBV30	-	-	TRBJ1-5	CAWSGGLQNSNQPQHF	TGTGCCTGGAGCGGCGGTCTCCAGAATAGCAATCAGCCCCAGCATTTT
TRBV5-1	TRBD1	-	TRBJ2-7	CASSFYTGTGGGEQYF	TGCGCCAGCAGCTTCTACACCGGGACAGGGGGGGGCGAGCAGTACTTC
TRBV13	TRBD1	-	TRBJ2-3	CASILLSRLQGSDTQYF	TGTGCCAGCATCCTACTTAGCCGACTACAGGGGTCAGATACGCAGTATTTT
TRBV29-1	TRBD1	-	TRBJ1-2	CSVEARTGEDGYTF	TGCAGCGTTGAGGCGAGGACAGGGGAGGATGGCTACACCTTC
TRBV9	TRBD1	-	TRBJ2-1	CASSVGPGTGANEQFF	TGTGCCAGCAGCGTGGGACCGGGGACAGGGGCGAATGAGCAGTTCTTC
TRBV27	TRBD1	-	TRBJ1-3	CASSPGTGGRNTIYF	TGTGCCAGCAGTCCCGGGACAGGGGGAAGAAACACCATATATTTT
TRBV28	-	-	TRBJ1-1	CASSLLSTEAFF	TGTGCCAGCAGTTTATTGAGCACTGAAGCTTTCTTT
TRBV6-5	-	-	TRBJ1-4	CASRPPGTNEKLFF	TGTGCCAGCAGGCCCCCCGGGACAAATGAAAAACTGTTTTTT
TRBV10-3	-	-	TRBJ2-7	CAIRRTDSYEQYF	TGTGCCATCAGGAGGACTGACTCCTACGAGCAGTACTTC
TRBV13	TRBD1	-	TRBJ2-7	CASSGDRGNYEQYF	TGTGCCAGCAGCGGGGACAGGGGGAACTACGAGCAGTACTTC
TRBV27	-	-	TRBJ1-5	CASRPGGSNQPQHF	TGTGCCAGCAGGCCTGGCGGATCCAATCAGCCCCAGCATTTT
TRBV9	-	-	TRBJ1-1	CASSVGGDTEAFF	TGTGCCAGCAGCGTAGGGGGGGACACTGAAGCTTTCTTT